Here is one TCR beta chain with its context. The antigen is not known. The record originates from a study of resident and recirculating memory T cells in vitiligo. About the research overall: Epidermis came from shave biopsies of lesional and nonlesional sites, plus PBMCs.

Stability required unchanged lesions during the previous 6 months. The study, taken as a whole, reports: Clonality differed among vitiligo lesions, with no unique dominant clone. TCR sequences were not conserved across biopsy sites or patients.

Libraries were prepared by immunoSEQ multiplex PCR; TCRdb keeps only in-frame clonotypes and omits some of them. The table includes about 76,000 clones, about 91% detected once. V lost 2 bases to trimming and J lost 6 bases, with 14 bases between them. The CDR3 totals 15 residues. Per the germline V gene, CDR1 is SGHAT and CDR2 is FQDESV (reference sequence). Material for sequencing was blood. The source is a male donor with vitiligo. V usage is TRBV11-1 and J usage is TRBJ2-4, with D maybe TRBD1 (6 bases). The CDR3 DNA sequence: TGTGCCAGCAGCTTATCAAGGGTACAGGGAAACATTCAGTACTTC. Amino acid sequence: CASSLSRVQGNIQYF.